The source of this TCR beta chain is a study of radiation and T cells in renal cell carcinoma. Whole-study results and caveats: Pretreatment tumor biopsies were lacking, so baseline clonotypes are unknown.

Noted time point: blood 4 weeks post-SBRT, at nephrectomy. Described treatment: 15 Gy SBRT to primary tumor, nephrectomy 4 weeks later. Nephrectomy followed 15 Gy stereotactic body radiation by 4 weeks. After SBRT, blood was collected at 2 and 4 weeks, plus baseline. As to this clone: What it binds is not known.

Libraries were prepared by immunoSEQ multiplex PCR; TCRdb keeps only in-frame clonotypes and omits some of them. The repertoire holds around 45,000 clones, with around four fifths as singletons. This clonotype originated in a woman in her 70s with renal cell carcinoma. The sample in question was blood, obtained from a patient whose treatment included radiotherapy and nephrectomy.

CDR3 coding DNA: TGTGCCAGCAGTCTGGATGGGAACTACGAGCAGTACTTC. It is translated as CASSLDGNYEQYF. This chain joins TRBV6-5 and TRBJ2-7; D is ambiguous. The CDR3 has 13 residues. The V and J ends lost 5 bases and 3 bases respectively, with 11 bases between them. Germline CDR1 is MNHEY and CDR2 is SVGAGI.